This T cell receptor beta chain stems from a study of blood T cell repertoires in COVID-19. Study-level information: The samples span acute and convalescent COVID-19 from the United States, Italy and Spain. PBMCs, B-cell-depleted T cells, or T cells provided the cDNA or gDNA that made up the material.

This clone has only a few counts. The germline V gene has CDR1 SNHLY and CDR2 FYNNEI. V shed 10 bases and J 5 bases; nucleotides not matched to a gene: 15. This CDR3 has 15 amino acids. Source study methods: Scientists estimated how many nucleated cells there were by amplifying reference gene primers. Produced via immunoSEQ multiplex PCR; TCRdb's table is partial and in-frame only. The V and J calls and clone size come from that table; D and trimming were worked out from the DNA. This table holds 300,000 to 450,000 clones, about four fifths found once. Sequenced input: peripheral blood. The receptor's source is a human donor with acute or convalescent COVID-19. The donor label of this sample is uncertain. The genes are TRBV2 and TRBJ1-1; 8 nucleotides match TRBD1. CDR3 loop: CATSDRVGGETEAFF. In DNA form, the CDR3 reads TGTGCCACCTCGGACAGGGTAGGGGGGGAAACTGAAGCTTTCTTT.